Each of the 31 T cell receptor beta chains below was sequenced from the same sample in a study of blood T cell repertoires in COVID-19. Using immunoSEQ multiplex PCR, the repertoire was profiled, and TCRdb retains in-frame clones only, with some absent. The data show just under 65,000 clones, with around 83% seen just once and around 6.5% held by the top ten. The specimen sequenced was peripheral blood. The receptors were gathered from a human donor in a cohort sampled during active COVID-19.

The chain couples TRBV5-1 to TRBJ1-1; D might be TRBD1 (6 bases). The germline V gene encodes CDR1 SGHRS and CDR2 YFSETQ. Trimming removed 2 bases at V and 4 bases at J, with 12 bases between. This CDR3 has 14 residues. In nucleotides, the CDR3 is TGCGCCAGCAGCTTAGACAGGACGGGCACTGAAGCTTTCTTT. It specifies CASSLDRTGTEAFF.

The CDR3 DNA reads TGTGCCATCAGGACTAGCGGACTCTCTGGGGCCAACGTCCTGACTTTC. This sequence encodes CAIRTSGLSGANVLTF. J is TRBJ2-6 and V is TRBV10-3, with 9 bases fitting TRBD2. Germline loops: CDR1 ENHRY, CDR2 SYGVKD. After removal of 6 bases from V and 0 bases from J, the junction contained 3 bases not matched to a gene. This CDR3 has 16 amino acids.

CDR3 in amino acids: CASSQAAGLSSYNEQFF. For the CDR3, the DNA is TGTGCCAGCAGCCAGGCGGCTGGACTTAGCTCCTACAATGAGCAGTTCTTC. The V gene is TRBV14, the J gene TRBJ2-1; TRBD2 might be the D (5 bases). V was clipped by 3 bases and J by 0 bases, with 15 bases between them. This CDR3 region has 17 residues. Germline V gene data show CDR1 as SGHDN and CDR2 as FVKESK.

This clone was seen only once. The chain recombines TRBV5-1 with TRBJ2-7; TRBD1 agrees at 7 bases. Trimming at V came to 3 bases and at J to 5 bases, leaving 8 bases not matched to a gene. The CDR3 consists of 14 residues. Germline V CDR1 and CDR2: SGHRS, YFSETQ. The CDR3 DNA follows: TGCGCCAGCAGCTCCGACAGGGTCTTGCACGAGCAGTACTTC. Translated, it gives CASSSDRVLHEQYF.

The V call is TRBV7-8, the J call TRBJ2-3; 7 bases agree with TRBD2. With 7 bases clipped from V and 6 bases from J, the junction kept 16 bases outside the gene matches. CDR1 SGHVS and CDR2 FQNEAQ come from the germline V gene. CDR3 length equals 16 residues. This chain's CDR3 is CASISPRAGEGDTQYF. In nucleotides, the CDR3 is TGTGCCAGCATATCCCCTCGGGCGGGAGAGGGGGATACGCAGTATTTT.

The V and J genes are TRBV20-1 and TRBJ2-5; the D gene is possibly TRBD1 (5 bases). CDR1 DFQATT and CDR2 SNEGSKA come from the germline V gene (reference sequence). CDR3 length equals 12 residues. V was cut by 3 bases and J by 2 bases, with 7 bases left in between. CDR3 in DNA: TGCAGTGCTAGTTCAGGGCAAGAGACCCAGTACTTC. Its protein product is CSASSGQETQYF.

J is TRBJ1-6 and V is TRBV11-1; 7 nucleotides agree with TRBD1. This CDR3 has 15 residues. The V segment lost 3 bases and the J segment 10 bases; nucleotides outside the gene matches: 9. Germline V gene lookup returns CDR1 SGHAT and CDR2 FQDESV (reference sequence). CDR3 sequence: CASSFLTGKESPLHF. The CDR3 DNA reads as TGTGCCAGCAGCTTCCTGACAGGGAAGGAATCACCCCTCCACTTT. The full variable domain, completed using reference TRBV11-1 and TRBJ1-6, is EAEVAQSPRYKITEKSQAVAFWCDPISGHATLYWYRQILGQGPELLVQFQDESVVDDSQLPKDRFSAERLKGVDSTLKIQPAELGDSAMYLCASSFLTGKESPLHFGNGTRLTVT.

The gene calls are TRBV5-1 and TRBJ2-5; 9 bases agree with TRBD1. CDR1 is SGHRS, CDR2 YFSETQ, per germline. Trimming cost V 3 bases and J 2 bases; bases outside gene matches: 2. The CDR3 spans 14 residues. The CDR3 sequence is CASSSGTGQETQYF. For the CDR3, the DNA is TGCGCCAGCAGCTCAGGGACAGGGCAAGAGACCCAGTACTTC.

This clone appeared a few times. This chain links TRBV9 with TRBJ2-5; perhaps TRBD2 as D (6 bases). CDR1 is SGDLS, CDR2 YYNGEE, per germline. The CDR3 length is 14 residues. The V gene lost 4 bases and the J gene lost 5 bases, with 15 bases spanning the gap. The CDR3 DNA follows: TGTGCCAGCAGCCCCACAGGCGGGATGGAGACCCAGTACTTC. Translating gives CASSPTGGMETQYF.

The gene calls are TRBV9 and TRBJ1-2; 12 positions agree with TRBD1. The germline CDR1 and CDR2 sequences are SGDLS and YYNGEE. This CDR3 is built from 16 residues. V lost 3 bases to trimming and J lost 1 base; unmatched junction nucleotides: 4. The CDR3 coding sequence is TGTGCCAGCAGCGATCGGGACAGGGGGCGTAACTATGGCTACACCTTC. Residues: CASSDRDRGRNYGYTF.

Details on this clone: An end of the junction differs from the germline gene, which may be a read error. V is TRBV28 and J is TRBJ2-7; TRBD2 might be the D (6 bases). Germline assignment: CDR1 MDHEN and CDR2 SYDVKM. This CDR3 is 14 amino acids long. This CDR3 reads CASSFGGGLYEQYF. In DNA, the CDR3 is TGTGCCAGCAGTTTTGGTGGAGGGCTCTACGAACAGTACTTC.

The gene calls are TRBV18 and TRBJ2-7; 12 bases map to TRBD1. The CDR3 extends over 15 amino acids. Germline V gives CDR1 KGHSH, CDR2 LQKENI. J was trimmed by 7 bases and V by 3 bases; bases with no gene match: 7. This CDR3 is CASSPGTGGAGEQYF. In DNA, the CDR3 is TGTGCCAGCTCACCCGGGACAGGGGGCGCGGGGGAGCAGTACTTC.

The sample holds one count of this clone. Here the CDR3 DNA reads TGTGCCAGCAGTCGGGACAGGGGCGATGGCTACACCTTC. Translated: CASSRDRGDGYTF. This rearrangement joins TRBV5-6 to TRBJ1-2, with 10 bases aligning to TRBD1. Germline trimming cut 5 bases from V and 6 bases from J; bases unmatched to any gene: 4. Per the germline V gene, CDR1 is SGHDT and CDR2 is YYEEEE. This CDR3 comprises 13 residues.

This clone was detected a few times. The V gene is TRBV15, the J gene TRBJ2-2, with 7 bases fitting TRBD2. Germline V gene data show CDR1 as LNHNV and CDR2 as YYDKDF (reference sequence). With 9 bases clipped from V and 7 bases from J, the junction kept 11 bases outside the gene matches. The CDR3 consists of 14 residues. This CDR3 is CATRTKSGIGELFF. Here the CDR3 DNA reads TGTGCCACTAGGACGAAAAGCGGGATCGGGGAGCTGTTTTTT.

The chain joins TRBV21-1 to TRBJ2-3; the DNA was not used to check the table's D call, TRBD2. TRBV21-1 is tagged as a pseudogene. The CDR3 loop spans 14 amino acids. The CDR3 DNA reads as TGTGCCAGGGGCCGGGGGGCTAGCACAGATACGCAGTATTTT. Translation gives CARGRGASTDTQYF.

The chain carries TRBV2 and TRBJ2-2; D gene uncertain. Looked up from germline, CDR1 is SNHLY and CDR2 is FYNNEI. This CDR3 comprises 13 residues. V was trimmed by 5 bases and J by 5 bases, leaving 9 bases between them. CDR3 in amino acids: CASSIELTGELFF. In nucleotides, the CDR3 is TGTGCCAGCAGTATAGAGTTAACCGGGGAGCTGTTTTTT.

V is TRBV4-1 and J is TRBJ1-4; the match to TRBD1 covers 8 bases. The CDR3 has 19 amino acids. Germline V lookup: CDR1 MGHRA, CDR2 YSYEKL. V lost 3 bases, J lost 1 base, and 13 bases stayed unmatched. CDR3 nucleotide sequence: TGCGCCAGCAGCCAGGACCCAGGGGGCGCGAGGCTAACTAATGAAAAACTGTTTTTT. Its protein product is CASSQDPGGARLTNEKLFF.

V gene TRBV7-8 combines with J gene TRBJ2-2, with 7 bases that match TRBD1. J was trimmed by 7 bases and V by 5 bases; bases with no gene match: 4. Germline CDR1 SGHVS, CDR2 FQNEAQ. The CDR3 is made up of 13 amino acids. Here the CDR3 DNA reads TGTGCCAGCAGCCCTGACAGGGTCGGGGAGCTGTTTTTT. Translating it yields CASSPDRVGELFF.

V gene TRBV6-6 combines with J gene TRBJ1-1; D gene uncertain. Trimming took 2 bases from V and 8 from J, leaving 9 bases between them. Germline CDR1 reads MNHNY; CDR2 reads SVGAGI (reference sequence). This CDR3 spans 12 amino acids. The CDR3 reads CASSYEAEEAFF. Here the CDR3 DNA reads TGTGCCAGCAGTTACGAGGCAGAGGAAGCTTTCTTT.

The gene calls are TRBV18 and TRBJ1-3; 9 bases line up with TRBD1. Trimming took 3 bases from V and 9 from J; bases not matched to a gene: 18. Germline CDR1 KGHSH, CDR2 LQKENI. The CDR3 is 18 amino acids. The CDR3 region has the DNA TGTGCCAGCTCACCGCTGGAGACAGGGGGTAAACTCGGCGCCACCATATATTTT. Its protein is CASSPLETGGKLGATIYF.

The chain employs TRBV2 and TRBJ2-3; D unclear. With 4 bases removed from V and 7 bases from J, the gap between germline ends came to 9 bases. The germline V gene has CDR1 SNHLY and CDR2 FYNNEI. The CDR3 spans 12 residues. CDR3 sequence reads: CASSGTGNTQYF. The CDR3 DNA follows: TGTGCCAGCAGTGGAACGGGTAATACGCAGTATTTT.

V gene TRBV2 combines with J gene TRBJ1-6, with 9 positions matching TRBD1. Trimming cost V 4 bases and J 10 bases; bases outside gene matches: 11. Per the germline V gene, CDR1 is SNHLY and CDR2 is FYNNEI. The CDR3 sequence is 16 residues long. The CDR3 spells CASSALKQGAGSPLHF. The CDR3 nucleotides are TGTGCCAGCAGTGCCTTAAAACAGGGGGCAGGATCACCCCTCCACTTT.

Here the CDR3 reads CATSITRGGTGPYNEQFF. DNA for the CDR3: TGTGCCACCAGCATCACCCGAGGGGGGACAGGCCCCTACAATGAGCAGTTCTTC. The chain joins TRBV15 to TRBJ2-1; 8 nucleotides agree with TRBD1. The J segment lost 2 bases and the V segment lost 4 bases, leaving 13 bases of the junction unmatched. The CDR3 runs 18 residues. The germline gives CDR1 LNHNV, CDR2 YYDKDF (reference sequence).

The CDR3 DNA reads as TGTGCCAGCAGCTTGGAACAGGGCCATTCACCCCTCCACTTT. Translating it yields CASSLEQGHSPLHF. The rearrangement links TRBV5-6 to TRBJ1-6, with a possible D match to TRBD1 (6 bases). This CDR3 has 14 residues. Per germline, CDR1 SGHDT and CDR2 YYEEEE. The V end was cut by 0 bases, the J end by 8 bases, with 9 bases between.

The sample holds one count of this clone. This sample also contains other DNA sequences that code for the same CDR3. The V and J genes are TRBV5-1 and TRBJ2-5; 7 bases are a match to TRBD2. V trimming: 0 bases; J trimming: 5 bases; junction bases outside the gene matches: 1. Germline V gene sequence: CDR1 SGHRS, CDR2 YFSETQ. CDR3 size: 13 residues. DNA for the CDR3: TGCGCCAGCAGCTTGGGGGGAGGGGAGACCCAGTACTTC. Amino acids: CASSLGGGETQYF.

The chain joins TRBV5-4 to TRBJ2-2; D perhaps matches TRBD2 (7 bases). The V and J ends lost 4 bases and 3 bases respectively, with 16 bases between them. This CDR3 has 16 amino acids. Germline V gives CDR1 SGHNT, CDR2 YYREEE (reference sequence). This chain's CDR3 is CASSPQGGADTGELFF. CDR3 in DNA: TGTGCCAGCAGCCCCCAAGGGGGGGCTGACACCGGGGAGCTGTTTTTT.

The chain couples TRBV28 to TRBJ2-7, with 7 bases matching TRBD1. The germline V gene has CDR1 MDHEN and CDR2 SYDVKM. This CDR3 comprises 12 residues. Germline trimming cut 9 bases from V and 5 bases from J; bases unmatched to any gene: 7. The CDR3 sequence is CASRQGSNEQYF. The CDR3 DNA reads TGTGCCAGTCGACAGGGTAGCAACGAGCAGTACTTC. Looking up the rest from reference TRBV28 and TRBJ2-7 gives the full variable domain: DVKVTQSSRYLVKRTGEKVFLECVQDMDHENMFWYRQDPGLGLRLIYFSYDVKMKEKGDIPEGYSVSREKKERFSLILESASTNQTSMYLCASRQGSNEQYFGPGTRLTVT.

CDR3 protein: CASSQNPRDRYRYTEAFF. The CDR3 DNA is TGTGCCAGCAGCCAAAACCCCCGGGACAGGTACAGATACACTGAAGCTTTCTTT. The chain is built from TRBV4-2 and TRBJ1-1; 8 nucleotides align to TRBD1. J lost 3 bases, V lost 2 bases, and 14 bases had no gene match. The germline CDR1 and CDR2 sequences are LGHNA and YNFKEQ. This CDR3 region has 18 residues.

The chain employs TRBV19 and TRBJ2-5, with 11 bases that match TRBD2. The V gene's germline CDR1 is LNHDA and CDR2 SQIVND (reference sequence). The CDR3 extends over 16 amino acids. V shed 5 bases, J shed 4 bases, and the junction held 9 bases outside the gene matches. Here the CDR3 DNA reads TGTGCCAGTAGTGGGCGACTAGCGGGGCTCCGAGAGACCCAGTACTTC. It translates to CASSGRLAGLRETQYF.

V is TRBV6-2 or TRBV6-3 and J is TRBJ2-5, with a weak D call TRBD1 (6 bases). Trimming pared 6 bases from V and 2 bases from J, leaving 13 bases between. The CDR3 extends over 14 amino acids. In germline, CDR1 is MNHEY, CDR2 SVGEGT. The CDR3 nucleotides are TGTGCCAGCAGCAATAGGGGGAAACAAGAGACCCAGTACTTC. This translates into CASSNRGKQETQYF.

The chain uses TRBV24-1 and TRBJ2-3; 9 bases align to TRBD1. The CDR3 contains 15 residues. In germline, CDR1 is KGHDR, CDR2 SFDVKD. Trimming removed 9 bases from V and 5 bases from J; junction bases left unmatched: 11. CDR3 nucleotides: TGTGCCACCGGGGCTAAACAGGGGGCGAAAGATACGCAGTATTTT. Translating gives CATGAKQGAKDTQYF.